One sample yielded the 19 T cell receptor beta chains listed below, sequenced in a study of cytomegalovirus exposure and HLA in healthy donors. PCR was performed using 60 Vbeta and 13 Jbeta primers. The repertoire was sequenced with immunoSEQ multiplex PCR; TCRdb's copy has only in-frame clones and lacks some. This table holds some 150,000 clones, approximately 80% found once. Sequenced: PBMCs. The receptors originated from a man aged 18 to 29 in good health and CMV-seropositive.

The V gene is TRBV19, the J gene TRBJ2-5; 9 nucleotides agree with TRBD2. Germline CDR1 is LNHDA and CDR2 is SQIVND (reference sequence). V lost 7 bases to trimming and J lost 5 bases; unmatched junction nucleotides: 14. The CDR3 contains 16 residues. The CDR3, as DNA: TGTGCCAGTACCACGGGGGCGGGAGGGCCGGGGGAGACCCAGTACTTC. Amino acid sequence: CASTTGAGGPGETQYF.

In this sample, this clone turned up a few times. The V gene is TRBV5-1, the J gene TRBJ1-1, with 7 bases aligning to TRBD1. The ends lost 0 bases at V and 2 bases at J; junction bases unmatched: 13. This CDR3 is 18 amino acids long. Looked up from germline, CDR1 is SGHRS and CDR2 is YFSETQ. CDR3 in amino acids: CASSLGPRQGYVNTEAFF. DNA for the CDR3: TGCGCCAGCAGCTTGGGGCCGCGACAGGGTTATGTAAACACTGAAGCTTTCTTT.

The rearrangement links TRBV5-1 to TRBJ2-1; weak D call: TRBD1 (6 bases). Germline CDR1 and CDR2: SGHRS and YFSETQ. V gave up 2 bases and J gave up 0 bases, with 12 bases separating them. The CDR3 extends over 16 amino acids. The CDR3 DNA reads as TGCGCCAGCAGCTTCGTAGGGGGTAGCTCCTACAATGAGCAGTTCTTC. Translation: CASSFVGGSSYNEQFF.

The CDR3 DNA follows: TGTGCCAGCCAGGGTCCTTTCGCAGATACGCAGTATTTT. Amino acid sequence: CASQGPFADTQYF. This chain uses TRBV19 with TRBJ2-3; tentative D call: TRBD1 (5 bases). CDR3 length equals 13 residues. The germline gives CDR1 LNHDA, CDR2 SQIVND (reference sequence). Trimming shortened V by 9 bases and J by 4 bases, and 14 bases separated the two germline ends.

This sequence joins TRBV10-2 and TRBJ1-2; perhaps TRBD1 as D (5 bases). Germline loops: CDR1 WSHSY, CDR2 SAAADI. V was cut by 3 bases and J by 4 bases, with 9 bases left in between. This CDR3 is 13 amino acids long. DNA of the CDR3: TGCGCCAGCAGTGAAGGGGATCTCTATGGCTACACCTTC. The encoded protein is CASSEGDLYGYTF.

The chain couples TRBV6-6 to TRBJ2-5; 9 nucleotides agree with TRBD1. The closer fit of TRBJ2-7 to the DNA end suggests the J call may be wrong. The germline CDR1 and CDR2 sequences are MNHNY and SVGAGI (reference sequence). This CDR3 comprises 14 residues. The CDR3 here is CAISRGTGNYEQYF. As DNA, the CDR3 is TGTGCCATCTCACGGGGGACAGGGAACTACGAGCAGTACTTC.

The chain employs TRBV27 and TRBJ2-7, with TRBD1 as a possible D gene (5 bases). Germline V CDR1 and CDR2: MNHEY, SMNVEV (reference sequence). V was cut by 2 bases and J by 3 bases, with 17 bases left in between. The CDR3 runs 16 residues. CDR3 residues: CASSLRGGAVFYEQYF. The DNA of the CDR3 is TGTGCCAGCAGTTTAAGGGGCGGAGCCGTTTTCTACGAGCAGTACTTC.

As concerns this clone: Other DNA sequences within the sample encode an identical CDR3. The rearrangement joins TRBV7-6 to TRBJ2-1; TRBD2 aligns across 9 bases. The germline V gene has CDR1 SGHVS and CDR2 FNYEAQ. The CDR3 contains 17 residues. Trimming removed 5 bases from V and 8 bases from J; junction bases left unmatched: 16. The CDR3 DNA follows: TGTGCCAGCAGCCGAGGACTGGCGGGAGGGCCGAGTCATGAGCAGTTCTTC. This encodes CASSRGLAGGPSHEQFF.

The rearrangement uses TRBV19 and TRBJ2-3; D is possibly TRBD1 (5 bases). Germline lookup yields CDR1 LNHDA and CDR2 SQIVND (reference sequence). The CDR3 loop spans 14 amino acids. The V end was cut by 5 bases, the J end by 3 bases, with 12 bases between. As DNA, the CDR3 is TGTGCCAGTAGTGCTACTTCAGGGACAGATACGCAGTATTTT. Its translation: CASSATSGTDTQYF.

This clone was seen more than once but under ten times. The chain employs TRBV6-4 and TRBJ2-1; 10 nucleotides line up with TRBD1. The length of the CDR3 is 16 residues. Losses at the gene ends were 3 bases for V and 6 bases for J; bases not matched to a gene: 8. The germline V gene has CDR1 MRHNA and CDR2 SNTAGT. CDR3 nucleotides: TGTGCCAGCAGTGATCAACCGGGACAGGGGTTCAATGAGCAGTTCTTC. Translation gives CASSDQPGQGFNEQFF.

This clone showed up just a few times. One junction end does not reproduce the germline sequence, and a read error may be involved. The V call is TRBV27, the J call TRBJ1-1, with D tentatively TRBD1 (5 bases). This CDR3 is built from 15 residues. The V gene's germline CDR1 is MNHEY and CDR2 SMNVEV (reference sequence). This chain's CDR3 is CTSVVRDSMNTEAFF. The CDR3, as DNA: TGTACCAGCGTTGTTAGGGACTCGATGAACACTGAAGCTTTCTTT.

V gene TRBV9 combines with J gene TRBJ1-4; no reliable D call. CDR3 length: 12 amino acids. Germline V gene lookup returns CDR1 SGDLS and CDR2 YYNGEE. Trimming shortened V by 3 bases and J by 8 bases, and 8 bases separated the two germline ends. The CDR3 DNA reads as TGTGCCAGCAGCGAAGGGAGCGAAAAACTGTTTTTT. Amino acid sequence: CASSEGSEKLFF. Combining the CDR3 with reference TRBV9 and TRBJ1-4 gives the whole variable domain DSGVTQTPKHLITATGQRVTLRCSPRSGDLSVYWYQQSLDQGLQFLIQYYNGEERAKGNILERFSAQQFPDLHSELNLSSLELGDSALYFCASSEGSEKLFFGSGTQLSVL.

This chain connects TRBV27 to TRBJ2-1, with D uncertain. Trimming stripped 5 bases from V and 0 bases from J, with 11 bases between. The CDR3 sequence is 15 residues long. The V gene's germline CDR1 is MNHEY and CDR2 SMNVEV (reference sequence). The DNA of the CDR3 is TGTGCCAGCAGTCTGAAGGAGCGCTCCTACAATGAGCAGTTCTTC. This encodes CASSLKERSYNEQFF.

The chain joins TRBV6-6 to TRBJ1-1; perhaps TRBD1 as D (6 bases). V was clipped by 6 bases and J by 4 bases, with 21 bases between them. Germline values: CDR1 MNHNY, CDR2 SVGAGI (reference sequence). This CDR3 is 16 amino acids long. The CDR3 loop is CASRPLEGGGGTEAFF. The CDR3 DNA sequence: TGTGCCAGCAGACCCCTCGAGGGGGGAGGGGGCACTGAAGCTTTCTTT.

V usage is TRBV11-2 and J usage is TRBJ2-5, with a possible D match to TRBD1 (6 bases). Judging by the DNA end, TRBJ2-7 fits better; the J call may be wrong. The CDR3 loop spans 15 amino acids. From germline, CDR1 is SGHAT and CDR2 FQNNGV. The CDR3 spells CASSLSTRTDYEQYF. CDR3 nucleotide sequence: TGTGCCAGCAGCTTATCGACCCGGACAGACTACGAGCAGTACTTC.

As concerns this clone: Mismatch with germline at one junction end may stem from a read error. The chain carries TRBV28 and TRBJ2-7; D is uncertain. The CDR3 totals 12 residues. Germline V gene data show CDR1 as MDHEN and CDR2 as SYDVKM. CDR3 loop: CSRRLAAYEQYF. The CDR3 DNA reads TGTTCCAGGCGGCTGGCGGCATACGAGCAGTACTTC.

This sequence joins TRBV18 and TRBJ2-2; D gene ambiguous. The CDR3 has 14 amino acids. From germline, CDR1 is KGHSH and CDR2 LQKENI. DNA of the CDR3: TGTGCATCGGTGGTAGCAACGAACACCGGGGAGCTGTTTTTT. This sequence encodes CASVVATNTGELFF. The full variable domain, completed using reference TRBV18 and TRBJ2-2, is NAGVMQNPRHLVRRRGQEARLRCSPMKGHSHVYWYRQLPEEGLKFMVYLQKENIIDESGMPKERFSAEFPKEGPSILRIQQVVRGDSAAYFCASVVATNTGELFFGEGSRLTVL.

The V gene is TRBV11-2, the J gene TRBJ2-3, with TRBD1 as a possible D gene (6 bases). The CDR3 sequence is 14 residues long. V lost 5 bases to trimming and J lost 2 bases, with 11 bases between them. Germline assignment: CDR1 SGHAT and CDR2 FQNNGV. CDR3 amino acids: CASSEGVPTDTQYF. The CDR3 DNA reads TGTGCCAGCAGCGAGGGGGTACCCACAGATACGCAGTATTTT.

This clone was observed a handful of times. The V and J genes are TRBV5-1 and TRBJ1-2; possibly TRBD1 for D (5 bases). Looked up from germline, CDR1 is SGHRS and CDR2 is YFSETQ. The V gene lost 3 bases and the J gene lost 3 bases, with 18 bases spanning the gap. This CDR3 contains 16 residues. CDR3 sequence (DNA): TGCGCCAGCAGCTCGGCCCGAGGGGAGGTAGACTATGGCTACACCTTC. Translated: CASSSARGEVDYGYTF.